This T cell receptor (beta chain) was sequenced during a study of CD8 T cells in Susac syndrome. With random hexamers, about 0.45 to 1 ug RNA was reverse transcribed. One entry per CDR3 protein, called by TCRdb with MiXCR from the immunoSEQ multiplex PCR reads. Of about 64,000 distinct CDR3 sequences in the sample, 85% to 95% were seen once. Sequenced: CD8+ T cells from PBMCs. This sequence originates from a human donor with multiple sclerosis.

Here the CDR3 reads CASSMFGDVGQFF. The CDR3 nucleotides are TGTGCCAGTAGTATGTTTGGGGATGTGGGGCAGTTCTTC. The chain recombines TRBV19 with TRBJ2-1; D call uncertain. The germline V gene encodes CDR1 LNHDA and CDR2 SQIVND (reference sequence). The CDR3 loop spans 13 amino acids. V was cut by 3 bases and J by 12 bases, with 15 bases left in between.